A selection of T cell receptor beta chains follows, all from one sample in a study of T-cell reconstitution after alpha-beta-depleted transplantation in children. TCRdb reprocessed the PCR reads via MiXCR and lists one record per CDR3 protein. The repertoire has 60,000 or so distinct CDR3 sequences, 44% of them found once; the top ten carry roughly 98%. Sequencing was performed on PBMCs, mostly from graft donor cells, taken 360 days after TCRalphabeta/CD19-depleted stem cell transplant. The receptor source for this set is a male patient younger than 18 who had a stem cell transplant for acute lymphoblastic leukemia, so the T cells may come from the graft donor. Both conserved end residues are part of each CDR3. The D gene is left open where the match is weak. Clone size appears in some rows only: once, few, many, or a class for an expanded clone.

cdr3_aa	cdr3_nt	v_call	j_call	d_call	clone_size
CSATGALAKNIQYF	TGCAGTGCCACGGGGGCCTTAGCCAAAAACATTCAGTACTTC	TRBV20-1	TRBJ2-4	.	few
CASSLTSGTGGTEAFF	TGTGCCAGCAGTTTAACTAGTGGGACAGGGGGCACTGAAGCTTTCTTT	TRBV12-3/TRBV12-4	TRBJ1-1	TRBD1	few
CSVAGRGLYNEQFF	TGCAGCGTTGCCGGGAGAGGGTTGTACAATGAGCAGTTCTTC	TRBV29-1	TRBJ2-1	.	.
CASSLRRGQRRETQYF	TGTGCCAGCAGCTTGAGGAGAGGGCAGCGTCGGGAGACCCAGTACTTC	TRBV5-6	TRBJ2-5	.	.
CASSVGGNEQYF	TGTGCCAGCAGCGTAGGAGGGAACGAGCAGTACTTC	TRBV9	TRBJ2-7	.	.
CASTVTSGSETQYF	TGCGCCAGTACAGTTACTAGCGGATCAGAGACCCAGTACTTC	TRBV5-1	TRBJ2-5	TRBD2	once
CSVGQKETQYF	TGCAGCGTTGGGCAGAAAGAGACCCAGTACTTC	TRBV29-1	TRBJ2-5	.	.
CASSQGADSYEQYF	TGCGCCAGCAGCCAAGGGGCAGATTCCTACGAGCAGTACTTC	TRBV4-1	TRBJ2-7	.	.
CASSFAGDRGSYEQYF	TGCGCCAGCAGCTTTGCCGGGGACAGGGGCTCCTACGAGCAGTACTTC	TRBV5-1	TRBJ2-7	TRBD1	few
CATSRDPGWLLHF	TGTGCCACCAGCAGAGACCCAGGCTGGTTACTCCACTTT	TRBV15	TRBJ1-6	.	.
CASSFRDKGLDEQFF	TGTGCCAGCAGCTTCCGGGACAAGGGACTAGATGAGCAGTTCTTC	TRBV7-8	TRBJ2-1	TRBD2	.
CASSQARDSYEQYF	TGCGCCAGCAGCCAAGCCCGGGACTCCTACGAGCAGTACTTC	TRBV4-3	TRBJ2-7	.	.
CASKEGTYEQYF	TGTGCCAGCAAGGAGGGTACCTACGAGCAGTACTTC	TRBV2	TRBJ2-7	.	.
CASSALMPYEQYF	TGTGCCAGCAGTGCCCTTATGCCCTACGAGCAGTACTTC	TRBV27	TRBJ2-7	.	few
CASSLGGREAKSTDTQYF	TGTGCCAGCAGCTTAGGTGGGCGGGAGGCCAAAAGCACAGATACGCAGTATTTT	TRBV13	TRBJ2-3	TRBD2	.
CASSGRYEQYF	TGTGCCAGCAGTGGGCGATACGAGCAGTACTTC	TRBV28	TRBJ2-7	.	.
CASSPVGGKGEQYF	TGTGCCAGCAGCCCAGTCGGGGGAAAAGGGGAGCAGTACTTC	TRBV7-2	TRBJ2-7	.	.
CASRGQGSVYEQYF	TGTGCCAGCAGGGGACAGGGTAGTGTCTACGAGCAGTACTTC	TRBV2	TRBJ2-7	TRBD1	.
CASSRILSGANVLTF	TGTGCCAGCAGCAGAATTCTTTCTGGGGCCAACGTCCTGACTTTC	TRBV28	TRBJ2-6	.	.
CASSLDGGNTEAFF	TGTGCCAGCAGCCTAGATGGGGGCAACACTGAAGCTTTCTTT	TRBV7-9	TRBJ1-1	.	.
CAIRQGESGYTF	TGTGCCATCAGGCAGGGGGAAAGTGGCTACACCTTC	TRBV10-3	TRBJ1-2	TRBD1	few
CSVLRNYEQYF	TGCAGCGTTCTCCGAAACTACGAGCAGTACTTC	TRBV29-1	TRBJ2-7	.	few
CASSYTGGARDEQYF	TGTGCCAGCAGCTACACGGGAGGGGCGCGCGACGAGCAGTACTTC	TRBV7-9	TRBJ2-7	TRBD2	.
CASSHAMGLYEQYF	TGTGCCAGCAGCCACGCCATGGGACTCTACGAGCAGTACTTC	TRBV3-1	TRBJ2-7	.	.
CASSFSLGLNTEAFF	TGTGCCAGCAGCTTTTCTCTTGGGCTGAACACTGAAGCTTTCTTT	TRBV5-5	TRBJ1-1	.	.
CASSYGQPTEQYF	TGTGCCAGCAGTTACGGACAGCCCACCGAGCAGTACTTC	TRBV6-6	TRBJ2-7	.	.
CSALFRKGPYEQYF	TGCAGTGCTCTGTTCCGGAAGGGCCCCTACGAGCAGTACTTC	TRBV20-1	TRBJ2-7	.	.
CASSLGFPGELFF	TGTGCCAGCAGCCTGGGGTTTCCCGGGGAGCTGTTTTTT	TRBV12-3/TRBV12-4	TRBJ2-2	.	few
CASSEADGSSYNEQFF	TGTGCCAGCAGTGAAGCAGACGGGAGCTCCTACAATGAGCAGTTCTTC	TRBV2	TRBJ2-1	.	.
CASGEGLADYNEQFF	TGTGCTAGTGGGGAGGGACTAGCGGACTACAATGAGCAGTTCTTC	TRBV12-5	TRBJ2-1	TRBD2	few
CASSVEVYNEQFF	TGTGCCAGCAGCGTCGAAGTCTACAATGAGCAGTTCTTC	TRBV9	TRBJ2-1	.	.
CASTPDSGSSYNEQFF	TGTGCCAGCACTCCAGATAGCGGGAGCTCCTACAATGAGCAGTTCTTC	TRBV6-1	TRBJ2-1	TRBD2	.
CAISEWLQETQYF	TGTGCCATCAGTGAGTGGCTACAAGAGACCCAGTACTTC	TRBV10-3	TRBJ2-5	.	.
CSAPGQGNTGELFF	TGCAGCGCCCCAGGACAGGGTAACACCGGGGAGCTGTTTTTT	TRBV29-1	TRBJ2-2	TRBD1	few
CSVGQGNTGELFF	TGCAGCGTTGGACAGGGGAACACCGGGGAGCTGTTTTTT	TRBV29-1	TRBJ2-2	TRBD1	.
CASSPPGTSGRATYNEQFF	TGTGCCAGCAGTCCGCCCGGGACTAGCGGGAGGGCCACCTACAATGAGCAGTTCTTC	TRBV28	TRBJ2-1	TRBD2	.
CASSSSPGLPADTQYF	TGTGCCAGCAGTTCTTCCCCGGGACTCCCAGCAGATACGCAGTATTTT	TRBV6-5	TRBJ2-3	.	.
CASAEVYEQYF	TGTGCCAGCGCGGAAGTCTACGAGCAGTACTTC	TRBV12-3/TRBV12-4	TRBJ2-7	.	few
CASSLAKTGLLYYEQYF	TGCGCCAGCAGCTTGGCCAAAACGGGACTTCTCTACTACGAGCAGTACTTC	TRBV5-1	TRBJ2-7	.	once
CASSLAGQSYNEQFF	TGTGCCAGCAGTTTAGCGGGCCAATCCTACAATGAGCAGTTCTTC	TRBV27	TRBJ2-1	.	.
CSVRGPHYGYTF	TGCAGCGTGAGAGGACCCCACTATGGCTACACCTTC	TRBV29-1	TRBJ1-2	.	.
CASTFRGVEAFF	TGTGCCAGCACCTTCCGGGGGGTCGAAGCTTTCTTT	TRBV12-3/TRBV12-4	TRBJ1-1	.	.
CASSFPPEGSYEQYF	TGTGCCAGCAGTTTCCCCCCGGAGGGGTCCTACGAGCAGTACTTC	TRBV28	TRBJ2-7	.	few
CSAATDLSTDTQYF	TGCAGTGCCGCGACGGACCTTAGCACAGATACGCAGTATTTT	TRBV20-1	TRBJ2-3	.	.
CASSVYPLPRTERINEQFF	TGTGCCAGCAGCGTATATCCCCTTCCTAGGACAGAGAGAATCAATGAGCAGTTCTTC	TRBV9	TRBJ2-1	.	.
CASSLGRGTEQYF	TGTGCCAGCAGTTTAGGCAGGGGGACCGAGCAGTACTTC	TRBV27	TRBJ2-7	TRBD1	.
CASSSFGGRGTTEQYF	TGTGCCAGCAGCTCCTTCGGCGGGCGGGGGACGACCGAGCAGTACTTC	TRBV7-9	TRBJ2-7	TRBD2	.
CASRLQDSTYEQYF	TGCGCCAGCAGATTACAGGACTCAACCTACGAGCAGTACTTC	TRBV4-1	TRBJ2-7	.	.
CAIPGRTTDTQYF	TGTGCCATCCCCGGGAGAACCACAGATACGCAGTATTTT	TRBV10-3	TRBJ2-3	.	.
CASITLGGPNYEQYF	TGTGCCAGCATTACCTTGGGGGGGCCAAACTACGAGCAGTACTTC	TRBV28	TRBJ2-7	.	.
CASSWTDPRAKNIQYF	TGTGCCAGCAGCTGGACGGACCCACGAGCCAAAAACATTCAGTACTTC	TRBV5-8	TRBJ2-4	.	.
CASSLAGGPNTDTQYF	TGTGCCAGCAGCTTAGCGGGGGGGCCCAACACAGATACGCAGTATTTT	TRBV7-2	TRBJ2-3	.	.
CASRLAGGPGNEQFF	TGTGCCAGCAGACTAGCGGGAGGGCCCGGCAATGAGCAGTTCTTC	TRBV7-9	TRBJ2-1	TRBD2	.